This TCR beta chain was identified in a study of T cells in Graves' hyperthyroidism and ophthalmopathy. For the study at large: Peripheral blood was collected at initial diagnosis, before any treatment.

A patient was excluded if there was uncontrolled infection, other autoimmune disease, pregnancy or lactation. The PBMCs were taken from approximately 9 ml of fresh peripheral blood. RNA transcripts yielded amplified TCR beta CDR3 regions. The HTBI set primed first-round TCR CDR3 RT-PCR. MiXCR was run by TCRdb on the multiplex PCR reads, yielding one entry per CDR3 protein. The data hold more than 350,000 distinct CDR3 sequences, with roughly 15% observed a single time. Germline V gives CDR1 MNHEY, CDR2 SMNVEV (reference sequence). The V and J ends lost 4 bases and 13 bases respectively, with 20 bases between them. This CDR3 has 14 amino acids.

The receptor comes from a woman in her twenties or thirties with Graves' ophthalmopathy. The rearrangement uses TRBV27 and TRBJ2-4, with a tentative D call TRBD2 (5 bases). The sequenced sample consisted of blood. CDR3 coding DNA: TGTGCCAGCAGTTCAGGAGGAACTGGGAAGCAACAGTACTTC. Translating gives CASSSGGTGKQQYF.